This T cell receptor beta chain was sequenced during a study of OX40 agonist ivuxolimab in advanced cancers. About the study: Three patients, one with hepatocellular carcinoma and two with cutaneous melanoma, achieved partial responses.

With respect to this clone: What it binds is unknown.

There are 17 residues in the CDR3. After removal of 0 bases from V and 3 bases from J, the junction contained 9 bases not matched to a gene. Germline V gene lookup returns CDR1 SEHNR and CDR2 FQNEAQ (reference sequence). Study-level findings and limits: Fewer expanded clones were found on average in CD4+ than in CD8+ T cells. Certain nonresponders additionally had low normalized T-cell clonal expansion. Clonal expansion by week 6 occurred in CD4+ and CD8+ blood T cells (at 0.1 to 3.0 mg/kg).

Method: immunoSEQ multiplex PCR; TCRdb's copy keeps in-frame clones and lacks some. The sample records about 30,000 clones, approximately 81% being singletons. The source was CD4+ or CD8+ T cells sorted from blood, collected in a trial of the OX40 agonist ivuxolimab. This sequence was found in an adult with an advanced solid tumor such as melanoma, head and neck, liver or kidney cancer. V is TRBV7-9 and J is TRBJ2-7; 9 nucleotides match TRBD2. The CDR3 DNA sequence: TGTGCCAGCAGCTTAGCGAGCAGCGGGAGGTCCTTCTACGAGCAGTACTTC. Translated, it gives CASSLASSGRSFYEQYF.